The present TCR beta chain was sequenced within a study of T-cell reconstitution after alpha-beta-depleted transplantation in children. TCRbeta library preparation incorporated unique molecular identifiers. A single record per CDR3 protein comes from TCRdb applying MiXCR to the PCR reads. The table records roughly 400,000 distinct CDR3 sequences, 20% of them present only once. The input for sequencing was PBMCs from the stem cell graft donor, taken from the stem cell graft. The source is a human donor who donated a stem cell graft to a child with acute myeloid leukemia.

Here the CDR3 reads CATSDLGVATNTGELFF. In DNA, the CDR3 is TGTGCCACCAGTGATTTGGGAGTCGCAACGAACACCGGGGAGCTGTTTTTT. The gene calls are TRBV24-1 and TRBJ2-2; D unresolved. V lost 0 bases to trimming and J lost 0 bases, with 10 bases between them. CDR1 and CDR2 from the germline V gene are KGHDR and SFDVKD. This CDR3 is 17 amino acids long.